The 2 T cell receptor beta chains below were found in one sample sequenced in a study of follicular helper T cells after annual influenza vaccination. Generated by immunoSEQ multiplex PCR, the TCRdb table keeps only in-frame clones and is missing some. The sample has nearly 15,000 clones, roughly 80% seen once. Time point: 2014-2015 season, 7 days after vaccination. The sample consisted of CXCR5+ CD38- circulating T follicular helper cells from blood, taken 7 days after influenza vaccination. As to subset: circulating Tfh, non-naive CD4+CXCR5+PD-1+ (ICOS+CD38+ or ICOS-CD38-). These TCRs come from an adult who received the influenza vaccine.

The chain couples TRBV18 to TRBJ2-7; possible D gene TRBD1, 6 bases. This CDR3 region has 13 residues. V was clipped by 4 bases and J by 2 bases, with 9 bases between them. Per the germline V gene, CDR1 is KGHSH and CDR2 is LQKENI. As DNA, the CDR3 is TGTGCCAGCTCACGGGACATTACCTACGAGCAGTACTTC. Translating it yields CASSRDITYEQYF.

This chain joins TRBV7-9 and TRBJ2-7; tentatively, D is TRBD1 (5 bases). The V gene lost 4 bases and the J gene lost 0 bases, with 10 bases spanning the gap. CDR3 size: 14 residues. The germline gives CDR1 SEHNR, CDR2 FQNEAQ (reference sequence). In nucleotides, the CDR3 is TGTGCCAGCAGCTCGACAGCCTCCTCCTACGAGCAGTACTTC. This translates into CASSSTASSYEQYF.